The clone carrying this TCR beta chain ranks as medium-sized. What it binds is unknown. The T cell receptor alpha and beta CDR3 regions were amplified from mRNA by semiquantitative ARM-PCR. ARM-PCR used tagged nested gene-specific primers, then communal superprimers for exponential amplification. First-round products served as template after exonuclease removal of nested primers. Using its own MiXCR run on the multiplex PCR reads, TCRdb lists one record per CDR3 protein. There are some 2,400 distinct CDR3 sequences in the sample; 41% occur only once, and 45% lies in the top ten. These activated T cells are CD45RA-RO-CD69+, selected by anti-CD69 microbeads. V was trimmed by 5 bases and J by 0 bases, leaving 10 bases between them. This CDR3 comprises 13 residues. Germline-derived CDR1 and CDR2 are GTSNPN and SVGIG (reference sequence). This specimen comes from a study of relationships among human T cell subsets. Study results and caveats: Across seven subsets, gene usage, CDR3 length and N-additions did not differ significantly. Over 60% of CD8+ cytotoxic sequences came from clones with over 100 reads.

The chain employs TRBV30 and TRBJ1-2; possibly TRBD1 for D (6 bases). The origin of this receptor is a middle-aged man in good health. The sequencing input was activated T cells sorted from blood. Subset in this sample: CD45RA-RO-CD69+ activated T cells. CDR3 sequence (DNA): TGTGCCTGGTCACGGACAGCTAACTATGGCTACACCTTC. This translates into CAWSRTANYGYTF.